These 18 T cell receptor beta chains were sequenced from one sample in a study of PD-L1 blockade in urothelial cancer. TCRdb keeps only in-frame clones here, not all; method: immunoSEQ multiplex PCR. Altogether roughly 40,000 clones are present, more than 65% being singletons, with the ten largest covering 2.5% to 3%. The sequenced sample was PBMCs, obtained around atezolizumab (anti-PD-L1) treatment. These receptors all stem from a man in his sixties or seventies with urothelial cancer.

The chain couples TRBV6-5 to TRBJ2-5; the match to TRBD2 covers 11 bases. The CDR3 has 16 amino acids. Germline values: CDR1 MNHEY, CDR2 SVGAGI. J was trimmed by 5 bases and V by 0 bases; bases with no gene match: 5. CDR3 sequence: CASSYSGLAGGETQYF. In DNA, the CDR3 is TGTGCCAGCAGTTACTCGGGGCTAGCGGGAGGTGAGACCCAGTACTTC.

CDR3 loop: CATSPQREEYEQYF. CDR3 nucleotide sequence: TGTGCCACCAGCCCGCAGCGGGAGGAGTACGAGCAGTACTTC. This sequence joins TRBV15 and TRBJ2-7; 9 bases fit TRBD2. Germline CDR1 reads LNHNV; CDR2 reads YYDKDF (reference sequence). V was pared by 5 bases and J by 4 bases, with 6 bases of the junction left unmatched. The length of the CDR3 is 14 residues.

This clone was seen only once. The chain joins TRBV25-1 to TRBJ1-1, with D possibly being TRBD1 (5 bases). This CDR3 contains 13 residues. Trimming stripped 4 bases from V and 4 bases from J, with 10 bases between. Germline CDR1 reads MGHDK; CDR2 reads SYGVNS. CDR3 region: CASSGGTVTEAFF. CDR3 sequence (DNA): TGTGCCAGCAGTGGGGGCACGGTCACTGAAGCTTTCTTT.

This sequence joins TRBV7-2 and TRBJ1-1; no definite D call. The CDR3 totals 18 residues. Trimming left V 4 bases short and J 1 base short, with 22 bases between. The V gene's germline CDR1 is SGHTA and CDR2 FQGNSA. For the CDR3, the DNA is TGTGCCAGCAGCTCTTCTCCTAGGCGGGCATATGGGAACACTGAAGCTTTCTTT. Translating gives CASSSSPRRAYGNTEAFF.

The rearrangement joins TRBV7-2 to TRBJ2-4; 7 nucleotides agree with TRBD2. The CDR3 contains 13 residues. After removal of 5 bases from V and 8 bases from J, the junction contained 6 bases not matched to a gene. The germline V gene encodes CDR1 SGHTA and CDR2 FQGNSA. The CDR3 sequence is CASSVGGSDIQYF. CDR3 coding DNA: TGTGCCAGCAGCGTCGGGGGGTCGGACATTCAGTACTTC.

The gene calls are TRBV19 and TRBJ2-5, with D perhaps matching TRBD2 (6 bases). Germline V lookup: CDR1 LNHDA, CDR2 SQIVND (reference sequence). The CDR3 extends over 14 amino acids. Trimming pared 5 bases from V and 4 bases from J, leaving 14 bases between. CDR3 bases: TGTGCCAGTAGTCTTTTCGCGGGAAGAGAGACCCAGTACTTC. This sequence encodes CASSLFAGRETQYF.

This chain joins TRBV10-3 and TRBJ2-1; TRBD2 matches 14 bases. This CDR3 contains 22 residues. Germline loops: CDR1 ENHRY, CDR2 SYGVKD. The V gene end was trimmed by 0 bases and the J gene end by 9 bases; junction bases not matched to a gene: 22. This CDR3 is CAISESIATALTSGRVVSEQFF. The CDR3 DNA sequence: TGTGCCATCAGTGAGTCAATAGCCACCGCTTTGACTAGCGGGAGGGTGGTGAGTGAGCAGTTCTTC.

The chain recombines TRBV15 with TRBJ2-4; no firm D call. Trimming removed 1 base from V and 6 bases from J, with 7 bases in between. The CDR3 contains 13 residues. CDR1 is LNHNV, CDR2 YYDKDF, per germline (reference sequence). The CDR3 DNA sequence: TGTGCCACCAGCAGAGGGGCTGTAAACATTCAGTACTTC. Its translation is CATSRGAVNIQYF.

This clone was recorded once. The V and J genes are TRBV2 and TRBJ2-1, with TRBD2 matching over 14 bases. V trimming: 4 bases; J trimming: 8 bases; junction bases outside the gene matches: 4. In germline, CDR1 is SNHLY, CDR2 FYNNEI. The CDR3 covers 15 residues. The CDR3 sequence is CASSVGTSGRHEQFF. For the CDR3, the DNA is TGTGCCAGCAGTGTGGGGACTAGCGGGAGACATGAGCAGTTCTTC.

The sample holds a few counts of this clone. The CDR3 sequence: CASSQTSGGTGELFF. CDR3 bases: TGTGCCAGCAGCCAGACTAGCGGGGGGACCGGGGAGCTGTTTTTT. The chain links TRBV6-1 to TRBJ2-2; 13 nucleotides agree with TRBD2. J gave up 5 bases and V 6 bases, and 3 bases lay outside the gene matches. This CDR3 spans 15 amino acids. CDR1 is MNHNS, CDR2 SASEGT, per germline.

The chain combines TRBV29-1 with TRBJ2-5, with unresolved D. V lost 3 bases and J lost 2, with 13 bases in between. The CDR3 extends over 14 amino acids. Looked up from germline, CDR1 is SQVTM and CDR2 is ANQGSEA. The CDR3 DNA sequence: TGCAGCGTTGACCCGGCCCTGCGGCAAGAGACCCAGTACTTC. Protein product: CSVDPALRQETQYF.

CDR3 amino acids: CASSPGRLKYF. Written as DNA, the CDR3 is TGTGCCAGCAGCCCCGGGAGACTCAAGTACTTC. The V call is TRBV7-2, the J call TRBJ2-7; D perhaps matches TRBD2 (6 bases). The CDR3 runs 11 residues. Per germline, CDR1 SGHTA and CDR2 FQGNSA. V was shortened by 5 bases and J by 11 bases, with 13 bases between the two germline ends. Full variable domain (rest looked up from reference TRBV7-2 and TRBJ2-7): GAGVSQSPSNKVTEKGKDVELRCDPISGHTALYWYRQSLGQGLEFLIYFQGNSAPDKSGLPSDRFSAERTGGSVSTLTIQRTQQEDSAVYLCASSPGRLKYFGPGTRLTVT.

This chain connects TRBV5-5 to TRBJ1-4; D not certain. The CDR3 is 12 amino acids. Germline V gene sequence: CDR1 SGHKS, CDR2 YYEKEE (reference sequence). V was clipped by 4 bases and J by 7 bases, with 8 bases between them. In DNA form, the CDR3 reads TGTGCCAGCAGCCAGGAGGGTGAAAAACTGTTTTTT. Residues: CASSQEGEKLFF. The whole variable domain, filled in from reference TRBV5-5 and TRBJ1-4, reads DAGVTQSPTHLIKTRGQQVTLRCSPISGHKSVSWYQQVLGQGPQFIFQYYEKEERGRGNFPDRFSARQFPNYSSELNVNALLLGDSALYLCASSQEGEKLFFGSGTQLSVL.

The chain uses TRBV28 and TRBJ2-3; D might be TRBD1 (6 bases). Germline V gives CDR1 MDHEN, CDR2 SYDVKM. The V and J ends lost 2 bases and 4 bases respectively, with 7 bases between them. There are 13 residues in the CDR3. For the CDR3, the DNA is TGTGCCAGCAGTTTAGCAGGGGCAGATACGCAGTATTTT. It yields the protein CASSLAGADTQYF.

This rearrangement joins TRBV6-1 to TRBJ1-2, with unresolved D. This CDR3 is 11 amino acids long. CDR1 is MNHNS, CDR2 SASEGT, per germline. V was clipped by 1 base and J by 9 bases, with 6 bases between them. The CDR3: CASSEVTRYTF. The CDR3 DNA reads TGTGCCAGCAGTGAAGTTACTCGCTACACCTTC.

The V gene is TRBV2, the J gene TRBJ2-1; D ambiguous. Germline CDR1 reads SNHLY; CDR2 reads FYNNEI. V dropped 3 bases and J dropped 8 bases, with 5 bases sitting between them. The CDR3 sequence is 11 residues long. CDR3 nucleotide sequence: TGTGCCAGCAGTGATACGGATGAGCAGTTCTTC. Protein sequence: CASSDTDEQFF. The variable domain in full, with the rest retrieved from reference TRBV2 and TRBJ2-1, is EPEVTQTPSHQVTQMGQEVILRCVPISNHLYFYWYRQILGQKVEFLVSFYNNEISEKSEIFDDQFSVERPDGSNFTLKIRSTKLEDSAMYFCASSDTDEQFFGPGTRLTVL.

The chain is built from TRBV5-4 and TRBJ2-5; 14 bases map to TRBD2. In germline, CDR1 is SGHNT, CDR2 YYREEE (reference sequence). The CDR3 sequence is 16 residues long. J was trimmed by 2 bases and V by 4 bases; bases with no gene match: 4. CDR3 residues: CASSIGLAGGQETQYF. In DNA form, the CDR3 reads TGTGCCAGCAGCATCGGACTAGCGGGAGGACAAGAGACCCAGTACTTC.

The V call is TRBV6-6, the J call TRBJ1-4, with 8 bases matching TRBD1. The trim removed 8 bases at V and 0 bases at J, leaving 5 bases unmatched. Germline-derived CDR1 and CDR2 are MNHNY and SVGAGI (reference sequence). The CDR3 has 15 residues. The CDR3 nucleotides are TGTGCCAGCGGTGGACAGGGCGCAACTAATGAAAAACTGTTTTTT. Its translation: CASGGQGATNEKLFF.